This TCR beta chain was obtained from a study of metastatic and nonmetastatic thyroid tumors. Points from the study as a whole: TCR beta diversity was reportedly significantly higher in malignant thyroid tumors than benign nodules, in blood and tumor.

Worth noting for this clone: No antigen is known for it. The junction does not match germline at one end; this may be a read error.

CDR1 is SEHNR and CDR2 is FQNEAQ in the germline V gene (reference sequence). This CDR3 has 12 amino acids. Per the authors' pipeline: The authors used CDR3 differences across clinicopathological groups to build a distant-metastasis classifier for papillary thyroid cancer. Via MiXCR, TCRdb re-called the PCR reads. What appears here as the V and J calls and clone size reflects TCRdb's work, not the paper's. The sample yields about 17,000 clones, over 25% seen once. All patients were treatment-naive before thyroid surgery. The sequenced material came from tumor tissue. The sequence was obtained from a male donor with papillary thyroid cancer or a benign thyroid nodule (not recorded which). Some clones in this sample may be carry-over from other donors' samples. The V call is TRBV7-9, the J call TRBJ2-3; 8 bases match TRBD1. CDR3 bases: TGTGCCAGCAGCTTATACAGGGGGTTACTAAAATTT. It translates to CASSLYRGLLKF.